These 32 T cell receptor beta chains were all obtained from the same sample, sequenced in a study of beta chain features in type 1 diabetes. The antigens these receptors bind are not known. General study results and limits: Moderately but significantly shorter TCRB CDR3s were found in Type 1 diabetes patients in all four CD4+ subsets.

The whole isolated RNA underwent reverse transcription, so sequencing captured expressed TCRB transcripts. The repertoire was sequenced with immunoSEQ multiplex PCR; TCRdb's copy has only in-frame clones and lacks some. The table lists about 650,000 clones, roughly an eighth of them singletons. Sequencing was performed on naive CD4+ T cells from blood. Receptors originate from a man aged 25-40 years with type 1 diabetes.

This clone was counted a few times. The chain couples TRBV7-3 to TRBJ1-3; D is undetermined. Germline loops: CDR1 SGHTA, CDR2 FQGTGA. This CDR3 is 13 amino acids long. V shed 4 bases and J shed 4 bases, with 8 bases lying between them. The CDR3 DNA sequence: TGTGCCAGCAGCTCCTGGGCCGGAAACACCATATATTTT. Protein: CASSSWAGNTIYF.

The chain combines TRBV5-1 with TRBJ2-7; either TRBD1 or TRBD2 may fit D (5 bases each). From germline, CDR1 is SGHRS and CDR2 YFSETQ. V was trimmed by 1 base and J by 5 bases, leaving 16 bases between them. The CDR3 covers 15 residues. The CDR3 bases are TGCGCCAGCAGCTTGTTAGGGACGCCGTCCGACGAGCAGTACTTC. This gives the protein CASSLLGTPSDEQYF.

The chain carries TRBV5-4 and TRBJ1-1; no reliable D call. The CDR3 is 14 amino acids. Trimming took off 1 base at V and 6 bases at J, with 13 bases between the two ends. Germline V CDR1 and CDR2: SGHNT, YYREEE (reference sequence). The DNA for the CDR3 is TGTGCCAGCAGCTTGCGCGTCCCAAGGTCTGAAGCTTTCTTT. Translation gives CASSLRVPRSEAFF.

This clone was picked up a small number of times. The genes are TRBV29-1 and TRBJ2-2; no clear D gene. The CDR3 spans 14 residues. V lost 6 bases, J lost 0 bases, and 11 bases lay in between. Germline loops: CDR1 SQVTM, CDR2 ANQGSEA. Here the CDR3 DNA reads TGCAGCGTCGCTAGAAGAACGAACACCGGGGAGCTGTTTTTT. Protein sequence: CSVARRTNTGELFF.

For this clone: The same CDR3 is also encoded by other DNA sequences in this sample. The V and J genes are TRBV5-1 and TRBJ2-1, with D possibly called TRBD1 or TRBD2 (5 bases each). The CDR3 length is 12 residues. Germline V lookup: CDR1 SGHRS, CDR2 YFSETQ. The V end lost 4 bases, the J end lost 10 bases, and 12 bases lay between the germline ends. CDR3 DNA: TGCGCCAGCAGCCTCGGCCGGGACGAGCAGTTCTTC. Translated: CASSLGRDEQFF.

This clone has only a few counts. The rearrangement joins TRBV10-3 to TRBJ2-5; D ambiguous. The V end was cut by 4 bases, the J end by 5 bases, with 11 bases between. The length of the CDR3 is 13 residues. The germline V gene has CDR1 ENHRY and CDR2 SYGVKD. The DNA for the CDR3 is TGTGCCATCAGTGGACACGATACGGAGACCCAGTACTTC. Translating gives CAISGHDTETQYF.

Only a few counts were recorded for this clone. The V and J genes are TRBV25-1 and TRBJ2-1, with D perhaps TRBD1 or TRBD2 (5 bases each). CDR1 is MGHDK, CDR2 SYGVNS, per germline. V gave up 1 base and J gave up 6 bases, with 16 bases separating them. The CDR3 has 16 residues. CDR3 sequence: CASSESPDTGRNEQFF. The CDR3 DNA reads TGTGCCAGCAGTGAATCCCCCGATACGGGGCGCAATGAGCAGTTCTTC.

This chain's CDR3 is CARSGGQDNYEQYF. As DNA, the CDR3 is TGTGCCAGAAGCGGCGGACAGGACAACTACGAGCAGTACTTC. The chain joins TRBV5-3 to TRBJ2-7; 7 nucleotides line up with TRBD1. TRBV5-3 is identified as an open reading frame with a role that is uncertain. CDR3 length equals 14 residues. J lost 3 bases, V lost 4 bases, and 7 bases had no gene match.

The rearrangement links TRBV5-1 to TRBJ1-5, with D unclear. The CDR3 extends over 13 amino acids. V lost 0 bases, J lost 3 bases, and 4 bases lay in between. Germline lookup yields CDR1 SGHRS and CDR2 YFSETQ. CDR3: CASSLVPNQPQHF. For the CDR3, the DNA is TGCGCCAGCAGCTTGGTGCCCAATCAGCCCCAGCATTTT. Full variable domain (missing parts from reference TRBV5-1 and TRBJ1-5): KAGVTQTPRYLIKTRGQQVTLSCSPISGHRSVSWYQQTPGQGLQFLFEYFSETQRNKGNFPGRFSGRQFSNSRSEMNVSTLELGDSALYLCASSLVPNQPQHFGDGTRLSIL.

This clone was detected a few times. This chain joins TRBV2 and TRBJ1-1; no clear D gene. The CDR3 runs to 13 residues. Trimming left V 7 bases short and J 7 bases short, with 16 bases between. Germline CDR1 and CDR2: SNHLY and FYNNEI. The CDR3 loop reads CASTGEGKGEAFF. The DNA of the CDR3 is TGTGCCAGCACCGGAGAGGGTAAGGGTGAAGCTTTCTTT.

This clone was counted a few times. The CDR3 loop reads CASSQSPLIGLTGELFF. The CDR3 nucleotides are TGCGCCAGCAGCCAAAGTCCCCTCATAGGGCTAACCGGGGAGCTGTTTTTT. The gene calls are TRBV4-1 and TRBJ2-2; D gene ambiguous. Trimming took 2 bases from V and 5 from J, leaving 18 bases between them. CDR3 size: 17 residues. CDR1 and CDR2 from the germline V gene are MGHRA and YSYEKL.

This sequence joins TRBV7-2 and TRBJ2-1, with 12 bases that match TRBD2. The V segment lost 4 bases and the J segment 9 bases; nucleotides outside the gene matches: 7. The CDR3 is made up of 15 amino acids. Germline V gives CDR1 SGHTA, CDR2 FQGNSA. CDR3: CASSSSGGALPEQFF. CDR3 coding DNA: TGTGCCAGCAGCTCTAGCGGGGGGGCCTTGCCTGAGCAGTTCTTC.

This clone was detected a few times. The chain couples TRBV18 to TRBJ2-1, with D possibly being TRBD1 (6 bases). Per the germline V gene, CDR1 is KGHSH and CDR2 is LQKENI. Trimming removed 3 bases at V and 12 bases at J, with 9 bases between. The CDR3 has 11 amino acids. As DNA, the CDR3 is TGTGCCAGCTCACCGGGGACATGGCAGTTCTTC. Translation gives CASSPGTWQFF.

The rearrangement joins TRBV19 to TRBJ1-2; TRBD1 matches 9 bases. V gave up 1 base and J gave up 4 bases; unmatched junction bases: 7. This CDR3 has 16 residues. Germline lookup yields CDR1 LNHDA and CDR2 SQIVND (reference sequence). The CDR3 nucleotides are TGTGCCAGTAGTATAGTGGGACAGGGAGTGGTCTATGGCTACACCTTC. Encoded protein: CASSIVGQGVVYGYTF. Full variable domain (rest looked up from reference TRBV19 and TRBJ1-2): DGGITQSPKYLFRKEGQNVTLSCEQNLNHDAMYWYRQDPGQGLRLIYYSQIVNDFQKGDIAEGYSVSREKKESFPLTVTSAQKNPTAFYLCASSIVGQGVVYGYTFGSGTRLTVV.

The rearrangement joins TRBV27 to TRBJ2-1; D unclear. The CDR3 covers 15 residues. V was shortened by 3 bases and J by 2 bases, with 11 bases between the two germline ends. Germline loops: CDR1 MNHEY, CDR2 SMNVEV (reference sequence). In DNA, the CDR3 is TGTGCCAGCAGTTTCGGAAAATTAGCCTACAATGAGCAGTTCTTC. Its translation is CASSFGKLAYNEQFF.

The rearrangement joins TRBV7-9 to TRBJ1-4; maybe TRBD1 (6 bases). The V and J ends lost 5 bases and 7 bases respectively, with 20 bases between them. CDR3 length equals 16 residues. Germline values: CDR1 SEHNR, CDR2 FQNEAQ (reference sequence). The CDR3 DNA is TGTGCCAGCAGCACCGGGACAAAGGGTCTGAGTGAAAAACTGTTTTTT. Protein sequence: CASSTGTKGLSEKLFF.

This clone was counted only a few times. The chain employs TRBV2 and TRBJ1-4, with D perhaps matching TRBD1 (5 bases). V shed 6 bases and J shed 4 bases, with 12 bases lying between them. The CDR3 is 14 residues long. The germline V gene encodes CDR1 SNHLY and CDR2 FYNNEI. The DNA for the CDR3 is TGTGCCAGCAGCCCCGGGACCCATAATGAAAAACTGTTTTTT. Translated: CASSPGTHNEKLFF.

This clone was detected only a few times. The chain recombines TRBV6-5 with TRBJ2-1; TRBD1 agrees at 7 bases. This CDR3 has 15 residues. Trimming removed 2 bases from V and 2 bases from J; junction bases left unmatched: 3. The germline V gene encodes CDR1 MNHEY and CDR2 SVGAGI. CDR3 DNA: TGTGCCAGCAGTTACGACAGGGCGCCCTACAATGAGCAGTTCTTC. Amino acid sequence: CASSYDRAPYNEQFF.

CDR3 loop: CASSRQDTDTQYF. CDR3 in DNA: TGTGCCAGCAGTCGACAGGATACAGATACGCAGTATTTT. The chain couples TRBV6-4 to TRBJ2-3; D is perhaps TRBD1 (6 bases). Trimming removed 5 bases from V and 3 bases from J, with 9 bases in between. The CDR3 is 13 amino acids. Germline CDR1 is MRHNA and CDR2 is SNTAGT.

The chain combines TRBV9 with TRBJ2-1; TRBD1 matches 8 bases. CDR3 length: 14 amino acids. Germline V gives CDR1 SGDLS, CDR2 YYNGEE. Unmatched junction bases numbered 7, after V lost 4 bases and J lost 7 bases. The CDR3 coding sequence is TGTGCCAGCAGCTCCCGGACAGGGAGGAATGAGCAGTTCTTC. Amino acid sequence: CASSSRTGRNEQFF.

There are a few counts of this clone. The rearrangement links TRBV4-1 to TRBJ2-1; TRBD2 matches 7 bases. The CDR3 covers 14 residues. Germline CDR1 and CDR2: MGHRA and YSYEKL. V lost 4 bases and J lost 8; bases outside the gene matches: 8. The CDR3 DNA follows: TGCGCCAGCAGCCTTTTCGGGGGGTGGGATGAGCAGTTCTTC. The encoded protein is CASSLFGGWDEQFF.

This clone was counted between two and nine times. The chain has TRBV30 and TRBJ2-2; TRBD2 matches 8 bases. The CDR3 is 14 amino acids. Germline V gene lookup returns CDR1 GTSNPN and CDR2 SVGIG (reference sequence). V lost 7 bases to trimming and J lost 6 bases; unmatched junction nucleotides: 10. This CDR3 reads CASGTRVQPGELFF. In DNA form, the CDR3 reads TGTGCCTCTGGGACTAGAGTACAACCCGGGGAGCTGTTTTTT.

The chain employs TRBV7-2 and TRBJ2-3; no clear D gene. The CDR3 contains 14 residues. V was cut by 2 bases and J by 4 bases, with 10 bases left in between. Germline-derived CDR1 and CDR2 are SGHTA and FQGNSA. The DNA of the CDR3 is TGTGCCAGCAGCTTATTCTCTACGGCAGATACGCAGTATTTT. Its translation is CASSLFSTADTQYF.

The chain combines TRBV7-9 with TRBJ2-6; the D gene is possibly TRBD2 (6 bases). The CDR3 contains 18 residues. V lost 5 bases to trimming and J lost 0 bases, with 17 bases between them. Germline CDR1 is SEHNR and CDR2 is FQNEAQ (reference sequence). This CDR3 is CASSLRTGVVSGANVLTF. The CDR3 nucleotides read TGTGCCAGCAGCCTAAGAACGGGGGTCGTCTCTGGGGCCAACGTCCTGACTTTC.

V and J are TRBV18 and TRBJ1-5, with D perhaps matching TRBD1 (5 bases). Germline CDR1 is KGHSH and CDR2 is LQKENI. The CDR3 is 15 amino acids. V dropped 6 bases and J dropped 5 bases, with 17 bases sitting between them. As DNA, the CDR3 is TGTGCCAGCTCCCTGGGGGAGGGGACGGATCAGCCCCAGCATTTT. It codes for CASSLGEGTDQPQHF.

The CDR3 spells CAWSVGQVIYEQYF. DNA for the CDR3: TGTGCCTGGAGTGTCGGACAGGTGATCTACGAGCAGTACTTC. V usage is TRBV30 and J usage is TRBJ2-7; 7 nucleotides match TRBD1. Germline V gene lookup returns CDR1 GTSNPN and CDR2 SVGIG (reference sequence). With V trimmed by 0 bases and J by 3 bases, 5 bases remained unmatched. There are 14 residues in the CDR3.

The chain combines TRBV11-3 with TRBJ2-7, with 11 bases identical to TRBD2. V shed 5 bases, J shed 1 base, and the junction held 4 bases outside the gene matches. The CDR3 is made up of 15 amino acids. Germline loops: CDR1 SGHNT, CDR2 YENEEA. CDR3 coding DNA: TGTGCCAGCAGCCTTAGCGGGGGGGTTTCCTACGAGCAGTACTTC. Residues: CASSLSGGVSYEQYF. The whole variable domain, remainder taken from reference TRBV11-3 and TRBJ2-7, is EAGVVQSPRYKIIEKKQPVAFWCNPISGHNTLYWYLQNLGQGPELLIRYENEEAVDDSQLPKDRFSAERLKGVDSTLKIQPAELGDSAVYLCASSLSGGVSYEQYFGPGTRLTVT.

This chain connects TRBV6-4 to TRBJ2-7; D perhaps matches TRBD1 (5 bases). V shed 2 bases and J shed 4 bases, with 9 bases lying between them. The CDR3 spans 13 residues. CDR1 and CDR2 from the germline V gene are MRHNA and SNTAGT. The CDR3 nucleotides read TGTGCCAGCAGTGACCGCAGGGTATACGAGCAGTACTTC. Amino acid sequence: CASSDRRVYEQYF.

CDR3 in amino acids: CASSSRTGSNEQFF. The CDR3 DNA reads as TGTGCCAGCAGCTCAAGGACAGGGTCCAATGAGCAGTTCTTC. This rearrangement joins TRBV5-4 to TRBJ2-1; 8 nucleotides match TRBD1. The V gene's germline CDR1 is SGHNT and CDR2 YYREEE (reference sequence). V lost 3 bases, J lost 6 bases, and 5 bases stayed unmatched. The CDR3 has 14 amino acids.

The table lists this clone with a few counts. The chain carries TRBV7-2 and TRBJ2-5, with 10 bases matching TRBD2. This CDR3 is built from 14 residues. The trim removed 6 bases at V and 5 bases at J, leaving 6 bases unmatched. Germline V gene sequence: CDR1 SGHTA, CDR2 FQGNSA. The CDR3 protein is CASRAGTSAETQYF. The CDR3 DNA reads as TGTGCCAGCAGGGCCGGGACTAGCGCGGAGACCCAGTACTTC.

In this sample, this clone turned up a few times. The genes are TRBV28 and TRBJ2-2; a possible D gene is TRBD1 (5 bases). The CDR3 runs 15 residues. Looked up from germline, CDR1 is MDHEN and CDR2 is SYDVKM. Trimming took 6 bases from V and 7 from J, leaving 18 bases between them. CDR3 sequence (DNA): TGTGCCAGCAGCCCAGTAGGGCAGGGTATCGGGGAGCTGTTTTTT. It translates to CASSPVGQGIGELFF.

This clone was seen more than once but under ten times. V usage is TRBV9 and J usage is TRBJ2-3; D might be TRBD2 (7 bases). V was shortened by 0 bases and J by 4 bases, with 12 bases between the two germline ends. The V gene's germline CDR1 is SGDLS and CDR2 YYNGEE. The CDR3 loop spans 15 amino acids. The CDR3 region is CASSVEGGGPDTQYF. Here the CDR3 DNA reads TGTGCCAGCAGCGTAGAGGGCGGGGGCCCAGATACGCAGTATTTT. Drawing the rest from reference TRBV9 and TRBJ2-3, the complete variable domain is DSGVTQTPKHLITATGQRVTLRCSPRSGDLSVYWYQQSLDQGLQFLIQYYNGEERAKGNILERFSAQQFPDLHSELNLSSLELGDSALYFCASSVEGGGPDTQYFGPGTRLTVL.